This T cell receptor (beta chain) was obtained from a study of T cell responses to AZD1222 COVID-19 vaccine. Notes on the study in general: White British people made up most donors, females outnumbered males, and clonal diversity was possibly underestimated.

V was clipped by 3 bases and J by 0 bases, with 6 bases between them. The CDR3 covers 13 residues. Germline V CDR1 and CDR2: SNHLY, FYNNEI. Profiled with immunoSEQ multiplex PCR; TCRdb holds only in-frame clones, not every one. The sample contains some 130,000 clones, 80% to 90% of which appear only once. On this clone: No antigen is known for it.

The V and J genes are TRBV2 and TRBJ2-7; D gene uncertain. Sequenced here: peripheral blood, sampled on day 0 of AZD1222 vaccination. The sequence came from an adult in good health. CDR3 protein: CASSDRNSYEQYF. DNA for the CDR3: TGTGCCAGCAGTGACAGGAACTCCTACGAGCAGTACTTC.